Listed below are T cell receptor beta chains from one sample, sequenced in a study of cytomegalovirus exposure and HLA in healthy donors. The data were produced by immunoSEQ multiplex PCR, yet TCRdb's version contains in-frame clones alone and is incomplete. The sample consists of 200,000 to 300,000 clones, roughly 81% of them appearing once. Specimen: PBMCs. The receptors were sampled from a girl aged 2-9 years in good health and CMV-seronegative. Both conserved end residues are part of each CDR3. D genes are given only for firm matches. Clone size is given for some rows only: seen once, a few or many times, or a class if the clone is expanded.

j_gene | abundance | len | v_gene | d_gene | CDR3nt | CDR3aa
TRBJ1-4 | NA | 14 | TRBV13 | TRBD1 | TGTGCCAGCAGGAACCGGGACAGGGAAGAAAAACTGTTTTTT | CASRNRDREEKLFF
TRBJ2-1 | NA | 17 | TRBV29-1 | TRBD2 | TGCAGCGTTGTAGGGACTATAGCGGGGGACTCCTACAATGAGCAGTTCTTC | CSVVGTIAGDSYNEQFF
TRBJ2-1 | few | 15 | TRBV4-1 | TRBD2 | TGCGCCAGCAGCCAAAGGACGGGAGGGGGCAATGAGCAGTTCTTC | CASSQRTGGGNEQFF
TRBJ2-7 | NA | 14 | TRBV27 | TRBD2 | TGTGCCAGCAGGCTGCACGGGGGGGGCTACGAGCAGTACTTC | CASRLHGGGYEQYF
TRBJ1-3 | once | 13 | TRBV29-1 | NA | TGCAGCGTCGGGACTAACTCTGGAAACACCATATATTTT | CSVGTNSGNTIYF
TRBJ2-5 | once | 16 | TRBV5-4 | NA | TGTGCCAGCAGCTTGGGGGGGGGCATAGGGCAAGAGACCCAGTACTTC | CASSLGGGIGQETQYF
TRBJ1-4 | NA | 13 | TRBV10-2 | NA | TGCGCCAGCGGGGCCGCAACTAATGAAAAACTGTTTTTT | CASGAATNEKLFF
TRBJ1-2 | NA | 14 | TRBV19 | NA | TGTGCCAGTACCCTGTCCCCAGTCACCTATGGCTACACCTTC | CASTLSPVTYGYTF
TRBJ1-2 | few | 17 | TRBV5-1 | TRBD1 | TGCGCCAGCAGCCTATTAACAGGGGCGCCCCCTAACTATGGCTACACCTTC | CASSLLTGAPPNYGYTF
TRBJ2-1 | NA | 21 | TRBV7-6 | TRBD2 | TGTGCCAGCAGCCAGACCGGGACGTACGGACTAGCGGGGCACAACTACAATGAGCAGTTCTTC | CASSQTGTYGLAGHNYNEQFF
TRBJ2-2 | NA | 16 | TRBV10-3 | NA | TGTGCCATCAGTGAGTTTAGTGGGGCTAACACCGGGGAGCTGTTTTTT | CAISEFSGANTGELFF
TRBJ1-6 | NA | 14 | TRBV19 | TRBD1 | TGTGCCAGTAGTATGGACAGGGGGAATTCACCCCTCCACTTT | CASSMDRGNSPLHF
TRBJ2-1 | NA | 14 | TRBV7-9 | NA | TGTGCCAGCAGCTTAAAACAGAAGGGAGTTGAGCAGTTCTTC | CASSLKQKGVEQFF
TRBJ2-7 | NA | 15 | TRBV6-5 | TRBD1 | TGTGCCAGCAGTTACAGAACAGGGGGCCGCGACGAGCAGTACTTC | CASSYRTGGRDEQYF
TRBJ2-3 | NA | 15 | TRBV7-3 | NA | TGTGCCAGCAGCTTATATGGGGGGTCCACAGATACGCAGTATTTT | CASSLYGGSTDTQYF
TRBJ2-3 | NA | 18 | TRBV6-1 | TRBD2 | TGTGCCAGCAGTGAAGCCCTTAGCGGGCCTCCTAGCACAGATACGCAGTATTTT | CASSEALSGPPSTDTQYF
TRBJ1-6 | NA | 13 | TRBV30 | TRBD1 | TGTGCCTGGGCCGGACAGGGGGATTCACCCCTCCACTTT | CAWAGQGDSPLHF
TRBJ1-5 | few | 16 | TRBV2 | TRBD1 | TGTGCCAGCACCGGGGGGTCAGGGGGCTTCGGTCAGCCCCAGCATTTT | CASTGGSGGFGQPQHF
TRBJ1-5 | few | 16 | TRBV4-1 | TRBD1 | TGCGCCAGCAGCCAAGACCAGGGGACAGGCAGGCAGCCCCAGCATTTT | CASSQDQGTGRQPQHF
TRBJ2-3 | NA | 16 | TRBV4-1 | NA | TGCGCCAGCAGCCAAGCTGAACGGGATTACACAGATACGCAGTATTTT | CASSQAERDYTDTQYF
TRBJ2-7 | NA | 12 | TRBV6-6 | TRBD1 | TGTGCCAGCAGGACAGGGAACTACGAGCAGTACTTC | CASRTGNYEQYF
TRBJ2-3 | NA | 15 | TRBV4-1 | TRBD1 | TGCGCCAGCAGCCTTCGGACAGGTGACACAGATACGCAGTATTTT | CASSLRTGDTDTQYF
TRBJ2-7 | NA | 13 | TRBV19 | TRBD2 | TGTGCCAGTAGTAGCGGGAGCAGGTACGAGCAGTACTTC | CASSSGSRYEQYF
TRBJ2-7 | NA | 11 | TRBV20-1 | NA | TGCAGTGCTCCTCAGGGTCGCGAGCAGTACTTC | CSAPQGREQYF
TRBJ2-3 | NA | 14 | TRBV2 | NA | TGTGCCAGCAGTGAAGGAGCGCCCCCATGTACGCAGTATTTT | CASSEGAPPCTQYF
TRBJ2-1 | NA | 16 | TRBV9 | TRBD1 | TGTGCCAGCAGCGTAGGCAGGGGGAGCTCCTACAATGAGCAGTTCTTC | CASSVGRGSSYNEQFF
TRBJ2-7 | NA | 14 | TRBV29-1 | NA | TGCAGCGTGGTCGACAGGGGAGGGACCTACGAGCAGTACTTC | CSVVDRGGTYEQYF
TRBJ2-1 | NA | 15 | TRBV5-5 | NA | TGTGCCAGCAGCTCTCCCATACAGGGCTACAATGAGCAGTTCTTC | CASSSPIQGYNEQFF
TRBJ1-2 | NA | 14 | TRBV4-1 | TRBD1 | TGCGCCAGCAGCCCACAGGGGGCTGGCTATGGCTACACCTTC | CASSPQGAGYGYTF
TRBJ2-4 | NA | 12 | TRBV30 | TRBD1 | TGTGCCTGGAGTCATCGACAGGGGCTTCACCTTTTC | CAWSHRQGLHLF
TRBJ2-3 | NA | 15 | TRBV30 | TRBD2 | TGTGCCTGGAGTTTTTCGGGACTACCCACAGATACGCAGTATTTT | CAWSFSGLPTDTQYF
TRBJ2-1 | NA | 14 | TRBV7-8 | NA | TGTGCCAGCCGCCAGGGCTACAGGGACAATGAGCAGTTCTTC | CASRQGYRDNEQFF
TRBJ2-1 | NA | 17 | TRBV4-1 | TRBD2 | TGCGCCAGCAGCCAAGATTCTAGCGGGGGCCTATACAATGAGCAGTTCTTC | CASSQDSSGGLYNEQFF
TRBJ2-1 | NA | 14 | TRBV12-5 | NA | TGTGCTAGTGTCCCGGACAGCGGGGACAATGAGCAGTTCTTC | CASVPDSGDNEQFF
TRBJ2-3 | NA | 19 | TRBV4-1 | TRBD2 | TGCGCCAGCAGCCAAGAGCCGGGACTAGCGGGAGGGCCGGCAGATACGCAGTATTTT | CASSQEPGLAGGPADTQYF
TRBJ2-2 | NA | 17 | TRBV15 | NA | TGTGCCACCAGCAGAGATCGGCGGGGCGGGGAGAACGGGGAGCTGTTTTTT | CATSRDRRGGENGELFF
TRBJ2-6 | NA | 13 | TRBV6-1 | NA | TGTGCCAGTCGGGTTTCTGGGGCCAACGTCCTGACTTTC | CASRVSGANVLTF
TRBJ1-2 | few | 12 | TRBV5-6 | NA | TGTGCCAGCAGCTTGGACCAGTATGGCTACACCTTC | CASSLDQYGYTF
TRBJ1-3 | NA | 13 | TRBV30 | NA | TGTGCCCACACCGCGGTCTCTGGAAACACCATATATTTT | CAHTAVSGNTIYF
TRBJ2-5 | NA | 16 | TRBV5-1 | TRBD1 | TGCGCCAGCAGCTTCGAGGGACAGGCTACCCAAGAGACCCAGTACTTC | CASSFEGQATQETQYF
TRBJ2-3 | NA | 16 | TRBV27 | TRBD2 | TGTGCCAGCCGAGATAGACTAGCGGGAGCGTCAGATACGCAGTATTTT | CASRDRLAGASDTQYF
TRBJ1-1 | NA | 14 | TRBV9 | NA | TGTGCCAGCAGCGTAGTGCAGTTGAACACTGAAGCTTTCTTT | CASSVVQLNTEAFF
TRBJ2-1 | NA | 17 | TRBV19 | TRBD2 | TGTGCCAGTAGTAAACCCCGGACTAGCGGGGGGGTGAATGAGCAGTTCTTC | CASSKPRTSGGVNEQFF
TRBJ1-2 | NA | 14 | TRBV27 | NA | TGTGCCAGCAGTTTTGATGGGGCTTTCGGTGGCTACACCTTC | CASSFDGAFGGYTF
TRBJ2-1 | NA | 16 | TRBV9 | TRBD2 | TGTGCCAGCAGCCCCCTTCTGACTAGCGGTCACAATGAGCAGTTCTTC | CASSPLLTSGHNEQFF
TRBJ2-3 | NA | 12 | TRBV5-5 | NA | TGTGCCAGCAGCTTTCAGGCAGATACGCAGTATTTT | CASSFQADTQYF